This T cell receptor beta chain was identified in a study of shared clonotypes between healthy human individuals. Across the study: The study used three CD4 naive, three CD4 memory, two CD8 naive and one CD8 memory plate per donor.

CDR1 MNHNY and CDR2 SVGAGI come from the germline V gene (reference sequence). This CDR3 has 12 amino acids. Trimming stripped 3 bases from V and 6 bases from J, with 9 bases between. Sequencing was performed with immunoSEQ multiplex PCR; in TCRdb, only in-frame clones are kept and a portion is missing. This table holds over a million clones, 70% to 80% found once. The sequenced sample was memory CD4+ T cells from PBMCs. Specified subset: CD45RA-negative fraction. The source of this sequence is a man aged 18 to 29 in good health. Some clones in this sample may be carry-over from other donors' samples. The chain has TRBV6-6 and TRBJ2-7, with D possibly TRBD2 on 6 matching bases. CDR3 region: CASSYGTREQYF. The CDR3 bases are TGTGCCAGCAGTTATGGGACTCGCGAGCAGTACTTC.